These T cell receptor beta chains were read from a single sample in a study of shared clonotypes between healthy human individuals. Method: immunoSEQ multiplex PCR; TCRdb's copy keeps in-frame clones and lacks some. The sample lists 1.5 million to 1.9 million clones; 95% to 99% were seen once. The sequencing input was naive CD4+ T cells sorted from blood. Receptor source: a man aged 30-40 years in good health. Each CDR3 is given with its conserved first and last residue. The order of the fields is clone size, V gene, J gene, D gene, CDR3 DNA, CDR3 protein. A D gene is named only where the DNA matches it firmly. The size entry is marked missing in some rows and otherwise reads once, few, many or a size class.

-	TRBV6-5	TRBJ1-2	-	TGTGCCAGCAGTTACGCCAGTTCCTATGGCTACACCTTC	CASSYASSYGYTF
-	TRBV19	TRBJ2-2	-	TGTGCCAGTAGTCAATCCAGGGGCAACACCGGGGAGCTGTTTTTT	CASSQSRGNTGELFF
-	TRBV5-1	TRBJ1-3	-	TGCGCCAGCAGCCCCCGGGCGGGCTCTGGAAACACCATATATTTT	CASSPRAGSGNTIYF
-	TRBV5-6	TRBJ2-7	-	TGTGCCAGCAGCTTCCGGGGGAGTACCGACGAGCAGTACTTC	CASSFRGSTDEQYF
-	TRBV7-9	TRBJ2-7	TRBD2	TGTGCCATCGGGCGGGAGGATCGCTACGAGCAGTACTTC	CAIGREDRYEQYF
-	TRBV19	TRBJ2-4	TRBD2	TGTGCCAGTAGTATGACTAGCGACTTAGCCAAAAACATTCAGTACTTC	CASSMTSDLAKNIQYF
-	TRBV19	TRBJ1-1	TRBD1	TGTGCCAGTAGTACGACAGGGTCGAACACTGAAGCTTTCTTT	CASSTTGSNTEAFF
-	TRBV28	TRBJ2-2	-	TGTGCCAGCAGCCCTCCTTGGGACCCGTACCGCACCGGGGAGCTGTTTTTT	CASSPPWDPYRTGELFF
-	TRBV2	TRBJ2-7	-	TGTGCCAGCAGGGAGACAGTGGTCTACGAGCAGTACTTC	CASRETVVYEQYF
-	TRBV6-1	TRBJ2-5	-	TGTGCCAGCAGTGAACGCTTCGCCGAGACCCAGTACTTC	CASSERFAETQYF
-	TRBV29-1	TRBJ2-2	-	TGCAGCGAGAACACCGGGGAGCTGTTTTTT	CSENTGELFF
once	TRBV6-5	TRBJ1-1	-	TGTGCCAGCAGTTCCCCGACACTTAACACTGAAGCTTTCTTT	CASSSPTLNTEAFF
-	TRBV2	TRBJ2-7	TRBD1	TGTGCCAGTCGGGACAGGGGTCCCGAGCAGTACTTC	CASRDRGPEQYF
-	TRBV7-2	TRBJ2-7	TRBD1	TGTGCCAGCAGCCGGACAGGGGTTGGCTACGAGCAGTACTTC	CASSRTGVGYEQYF
-	TRBV7-2	TRBJ2-1	-	TGTGCCAGCAGCTTAGCCACAGGGAGGGATGAGCAGTTCTTC	CASSLATGRDEQFF
-	TRBV5-4	TRBJ2-5	TRBD2	TGTGCCAGCAGCCGAGGACTAGCGGGTCTCCCCCCGGAGACCCAGTACTTC	CASSRGLAGLPPETQYF
-	TRBV6-1	TRBJ1-2	TRBD1	TGTGCCAGCAGTGAGCCGGGACAGGGCTCCTATGGCTACACCTTC	CASSEPGQGSYGYTF
-	TRBV30	TRBJ2-3	TRBD2	TGTGCCTGGAGTGTAGGCCTAGCGGGAAGAGATACGCAGTATTTT	CAWSVGLAGRDTQYF
-	TRBV7-9	TRBJ1-3	-	TGTGCCAGCAGCTTATACAAAGAGCATGGAAACACCATATATTTT	CASSLYKEHGNTIYF
-	TRBV6-5	TRBJ1-4	-	TGTGCCAGCAGACTAGCCCCGGCAACTAATGAAAAACTGTTTTTT	CASRLAPATNEKLFF
-	TRBV25-1	TRBJ2-7	TRBD2	TGTGCCAGCAGTGAATGGGGCGGGAGCTCCTACGAGCAGTACTTC	CASSEWGGSSYEQYF
-	TRBV28	TRBJ2-7	-	TGTGCCAGCAGTATGAGGAGATCCGGGCAGTACTTC	CASSMRRSGQYF
-	TRBV28	TRBJ1-1	-	TGTGCCAGCAGTTTTGTACCTACCAAACGGTGGACTGAAGCTTTCTTT	CASSFVPTKRWTEAFF
-	TRBV28	TRBJ2-7	-	TGTGCCAGCAGTTTATGGGTGTCTCCCTACGAGCAGTACTTC	CASSLWVSPYEQYF
once	TRBV9	TRBJ2-3	TRBD2	TGTGCCAGCAGCGAACGGACTAGCGGGGCGGGGGCCGCAGATACGCAGTATTTT	CASSERTSGAGAADTQYF
-	TRBV9	TRBJ1-1	-	TGTGCCAGCAGCGTCGGGGACCAGCGAGCTGAAGCTTTCTTT	CASSVGDQRAEAFF
-	TRBV9	TRBJ2-1	TRBD2	TGTGCCAGCAGCAGATCTAGCGGGAGTTCAGATGAGCAGTTCTTC	CASSRSSGSSDEQFF
-	TRBV9	TRBJ2-3	-	TGTGCCAGCAGCGTAGATGGAGGAGGTAGTTCCAGAGCAGATACGCAGTATTTT	CASSVDGGGSSRADTQYF
-	TRBV28	TRBJ2-5	-	TGTGCGACTGGTCTAGCGTACCAAGAGACCCAGTACTTC	CATGLAYQETQYF
-	TRBV4-1	TRBJ2-2	-	TGCGCCAGCAGCCACCACACCGGGGAGCTGTTTTTT	CASSHHTGELFF
-	TRBV5-1	TRBJ2-6	-	TGCGCCAGCAGCTTGGTGCAGGGTCTCGGGGCCAACGTCCTGACTTTC	CASSLVQGLGANVLTF
-	TRBV5-1	TRBJ1-1	TRBD1	TGCGCCAGCAGCGACGGACAGGGGCGGAACACTGAAGCTTTCTTT	CASSDGQGRNTEAFF